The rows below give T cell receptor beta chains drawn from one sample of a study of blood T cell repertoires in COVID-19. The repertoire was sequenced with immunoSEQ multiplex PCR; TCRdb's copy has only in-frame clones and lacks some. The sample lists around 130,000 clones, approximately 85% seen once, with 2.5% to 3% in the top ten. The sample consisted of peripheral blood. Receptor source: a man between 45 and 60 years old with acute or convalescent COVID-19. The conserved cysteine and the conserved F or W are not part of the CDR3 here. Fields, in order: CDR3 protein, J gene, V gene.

CDR3 protein: ASSSPRFGRYEQY; J gene: TRBJ2-7; V gene: TRBV7-8
CDR3 protein: ASSRTGSSYEQY; J gene: TRBJ2-7; V gene: TRBV6-5
CDR3 protein: ASSRVGTEAF; J gene: TRBJ1-1; V gene: TRBV6-5
CDR3 protein: ASSRLGTGNEETQY; J gene: TRBJ2-5; V gene: TRBV3-1/TRBV3-2
CDR3 protein: ATSRPQTAGETQY; J gene: TRBJ2-5; V gene: TRBV15
CDR3 protein: ASSPGTGNQPQH; J gene: TRBJ1-5; V gene: TRBV18
CDR3 protein: ASSWVAVGGSPLH; J gene: TRBJ1-6; V gene: TRBV5-1
CDR3 protein: ASSRDTGLGDQPQH; J gene: TRBJ1-5; V gene: TRBV28
CDR3 protein: ASSDRAYEQY; J gene: TRBJ2-7; V gene: TRBV2
CDR3 protein: ASSLRRGDGELF; J gene: TRBJ2-2; V gene: TRBV11-2
CDR3 protein: ASSQDLWGQPQH; J gene: TRBJ1-5; V gene: TRBV4-1
CDR3 protein: AWTLQGPEAF; J gene: TRBJ1-1; V gene: TRBV30
CDR3 protein: ATSGTSGRDTQY; J gene: TRBJ2-3; V gene: TRBV24-1
CDR3 protein: ASSMGPGLAGVNEQF; J gene: TRBJ2-1; V gene: TRBV19
CDR3 protein: ASSQDRNTEAF; J gene: TRBJ1-1; V gene: TRBV2
CDR3 protein: ASSPLGQVNTEAF; J gene: TRBJ1-1; V gene: TRBV18